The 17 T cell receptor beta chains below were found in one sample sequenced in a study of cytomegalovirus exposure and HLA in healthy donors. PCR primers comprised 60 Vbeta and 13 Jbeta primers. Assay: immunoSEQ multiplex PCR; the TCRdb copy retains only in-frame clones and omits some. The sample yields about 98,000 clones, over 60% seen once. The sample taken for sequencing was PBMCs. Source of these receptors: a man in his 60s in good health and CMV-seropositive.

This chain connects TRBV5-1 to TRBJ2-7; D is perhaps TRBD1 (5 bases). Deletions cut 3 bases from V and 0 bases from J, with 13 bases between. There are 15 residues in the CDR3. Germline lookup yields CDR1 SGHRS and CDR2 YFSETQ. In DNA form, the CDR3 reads TGCGCCAGCAGCTGGGGCAACAGGAGCTCCTACGAGCAGTACTTC. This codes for CASSWGNRSSYEQYF.

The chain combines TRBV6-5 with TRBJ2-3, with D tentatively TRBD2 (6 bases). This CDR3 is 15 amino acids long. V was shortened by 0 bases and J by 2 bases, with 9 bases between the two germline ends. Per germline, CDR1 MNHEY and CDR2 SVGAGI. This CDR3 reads CASSYSAGLTDTQYF. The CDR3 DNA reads TGTGCCAGCAGTTACTCGGCGGGACTCACAGATACGCAGTATTTT.

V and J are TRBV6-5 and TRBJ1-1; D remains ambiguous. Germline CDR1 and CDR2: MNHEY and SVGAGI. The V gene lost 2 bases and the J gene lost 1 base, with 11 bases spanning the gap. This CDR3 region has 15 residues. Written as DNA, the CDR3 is TGTGCCAGCAGTTACGAGAGGATCCGGAACACTGAAGCTTTCTTT. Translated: CASSYERIRNTEAFF.

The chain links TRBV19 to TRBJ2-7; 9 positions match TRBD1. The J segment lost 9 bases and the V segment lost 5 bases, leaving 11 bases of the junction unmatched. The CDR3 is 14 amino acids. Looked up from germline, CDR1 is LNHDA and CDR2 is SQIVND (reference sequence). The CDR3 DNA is TGTGCCAGTAGTGCCGGGACAGGGACTTCGGGGCAGTACTTC. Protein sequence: CASSAGTGTSGQYF.

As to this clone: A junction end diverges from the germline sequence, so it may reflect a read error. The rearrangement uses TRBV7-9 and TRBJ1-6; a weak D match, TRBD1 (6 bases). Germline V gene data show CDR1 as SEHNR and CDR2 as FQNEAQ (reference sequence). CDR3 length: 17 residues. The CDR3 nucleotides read TGTTCCAGCAGCTTAGGGGGGGGGCGAGGTTTTAATTCACCCCTCCACTTT. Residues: CSSSLGGGRGFNSPLHF.

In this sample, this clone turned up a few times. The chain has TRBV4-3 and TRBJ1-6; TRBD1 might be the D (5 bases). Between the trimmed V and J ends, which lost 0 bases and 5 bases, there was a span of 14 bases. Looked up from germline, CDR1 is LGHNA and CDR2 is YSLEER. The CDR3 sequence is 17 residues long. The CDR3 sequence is CASSQEAGDGHNSPLHF. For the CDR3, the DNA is TGCGCCAGCAGCCAAGAGGCGGGGGACGGCCATAATTCACCCCTCCACTTT.

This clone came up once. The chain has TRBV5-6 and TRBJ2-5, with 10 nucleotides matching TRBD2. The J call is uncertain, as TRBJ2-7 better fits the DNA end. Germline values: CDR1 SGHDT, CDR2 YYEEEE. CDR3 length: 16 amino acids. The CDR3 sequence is CASSLAAGGLLYEQYF. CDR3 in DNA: TGTGCCAGCAGCTTGGCAGCGGGGGGGCTGCTCTACGAGCAGTACTTC.

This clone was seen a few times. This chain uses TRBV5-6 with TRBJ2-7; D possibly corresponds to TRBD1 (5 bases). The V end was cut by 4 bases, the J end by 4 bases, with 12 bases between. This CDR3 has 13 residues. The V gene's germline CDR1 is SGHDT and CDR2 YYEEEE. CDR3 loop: CASSLQGLYEQYF. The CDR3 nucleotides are TGTGCCAGCAGCCTCCAGGGTCTATACGAGCAGTACTTC. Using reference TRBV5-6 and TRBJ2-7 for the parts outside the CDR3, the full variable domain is DAGVTQSPTHLIKTRGQQVTLRCSPKSGHDTVSWYQQALGQGPQFIFQYYEEEERQRGNFPDRFSGHQFPNYSSELNVNALLLGDSALYLCASSLQGLYEQYFGPGTRLTVT.

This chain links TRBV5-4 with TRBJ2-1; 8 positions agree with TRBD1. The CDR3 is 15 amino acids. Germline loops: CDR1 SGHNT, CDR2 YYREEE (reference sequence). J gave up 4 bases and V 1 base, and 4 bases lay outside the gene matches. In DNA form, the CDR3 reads TGTGCCAGCAGCTTGCCGGGACAGGTGTACAATGAGCAGTTCTTC. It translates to CASSLPGQVYNEQFF.

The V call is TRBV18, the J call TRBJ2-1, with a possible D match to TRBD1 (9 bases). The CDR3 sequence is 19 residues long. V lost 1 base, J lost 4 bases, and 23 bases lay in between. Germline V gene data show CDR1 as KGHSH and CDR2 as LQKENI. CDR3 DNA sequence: TGTGCCAGCTCACCACGGGGACAGGGAGGAGCGGGGGCATACAATGAGCAGTTCTTC. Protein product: CASSPRGQGGAGAYNEQFF.

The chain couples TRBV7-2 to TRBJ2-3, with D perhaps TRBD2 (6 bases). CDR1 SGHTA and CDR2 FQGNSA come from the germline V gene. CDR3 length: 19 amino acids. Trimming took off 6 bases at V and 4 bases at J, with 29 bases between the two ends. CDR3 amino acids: CASRLHWGVEGRKADTQYF. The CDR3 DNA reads TGTGCCAGCAGACTACACTGGGGGGTGGAAGGGAGGAAGGCAGATACGCAGTATTTT.

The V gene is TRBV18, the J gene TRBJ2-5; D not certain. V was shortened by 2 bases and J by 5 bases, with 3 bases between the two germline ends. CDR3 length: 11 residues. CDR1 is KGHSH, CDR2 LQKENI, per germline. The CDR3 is CASSPEETQYF. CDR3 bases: TGTGCCAGCTCACCAGAGGAGACCCAGTACTTC.

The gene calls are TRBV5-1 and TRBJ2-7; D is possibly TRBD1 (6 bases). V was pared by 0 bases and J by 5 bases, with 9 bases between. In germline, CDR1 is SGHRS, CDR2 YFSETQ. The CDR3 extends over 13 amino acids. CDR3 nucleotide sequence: TGCGCCAGCAGCTTGGGGACAGTGGACGAGCAGTACTTC. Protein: CASSLGTVDEQYF.

The CDR3 region has the DNA TGTGCCAGCAGCTCACTGGGACAGGGGGTGAGGAATACGCAGTATTTT. Translating gives CASSSLGQGVRNTQYF. The chain is built from TRBV7-3 and TRBJ2-3; 11 nucleotides align to TRBD1. V shed 4 bases and J 7 bases; nucleotides not matched to a gene: 10. The length of the CDR3 is 16 residues. Germline CDR1 reads SGHTA; CDR2 reads FQGTGA.

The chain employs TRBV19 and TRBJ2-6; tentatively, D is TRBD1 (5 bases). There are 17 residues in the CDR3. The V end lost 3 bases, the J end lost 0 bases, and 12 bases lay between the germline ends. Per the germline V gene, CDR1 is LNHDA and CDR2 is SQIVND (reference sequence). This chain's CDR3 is CASSIYRSRSGANVLTF. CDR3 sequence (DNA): TGTGCCAGTAGTATTTACAGGTCCCGCTCTGGGGCCAACGTCCTGACTTTC.

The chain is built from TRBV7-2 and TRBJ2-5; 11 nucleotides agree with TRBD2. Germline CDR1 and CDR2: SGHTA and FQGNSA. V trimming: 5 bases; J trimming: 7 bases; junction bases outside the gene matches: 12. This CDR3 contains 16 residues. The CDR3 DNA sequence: TGTGCCAGCAGCCGTAGCGGGGGGGCCGTCCCGGGGACCCAGTACTTC. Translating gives CASSRSGGAVPGTQYF.

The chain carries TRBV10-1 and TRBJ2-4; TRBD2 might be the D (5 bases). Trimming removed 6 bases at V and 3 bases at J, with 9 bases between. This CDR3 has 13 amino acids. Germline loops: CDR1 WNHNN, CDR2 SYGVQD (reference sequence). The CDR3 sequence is CASRRVDKNIQYF. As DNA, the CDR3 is TGCGCCAGCAGGAGGGTTGACAAAAACATTCAGTACTTC.